Described below is a single TCR beta chain sequence and its context. Its antigen remains unknown. The data originate from a study of long-term antiretroviral therapy in people with HIV. General study findings and limits: HIV repertoires showed narrower CDR3 length ranges than controls. Blood specimens, gathered between about 2003 and 2018, were possibly obtained under older ART regimens.

The run of the v3.0 immunoSEQ assay was at survey level. Repertoires were generated with immunoSEQ multiplex PCR, while TCRdb's copy carries only in-frame clones and drops some. Of approximately 20,000 clones listed, roughly 88% were seen once; the top ten hold 6% to 6.5%. This sequence was found in a man in his 60s with HIV. The input for sequencing was unsorted PBMCs, taken 0.6 years after starting antiretroviral therapy.

As DNA, the CDR3 is TGTGCCAGCAGCTGGACGGACTACGAGCAGTACTTC. Encoded protein: CASSWTDYEQYF. This chain uses TRBV11-2 with TRBJ2-7, with D uncertain. The CDR3 contains 12 residues. V dropped 4 bases and J dropped 3 bases, with 7 bases sitting between them. Germline V gene data show CDR1 as SGHAT and CDR2 as FQNNGV. Full variable domain (remainder filled in from reference TRBV11-2 and TRBJ2-7): EAGVAQSPRYKIIEKRQSVAFWCNPISGHATLYWYQQILGQGPKLLIQFQNNGVVDDSQLPKDRFSAERLKGVDSTLKIQPAKLEDSAVYLCASSWTDYEQYFGPGTRLTVT.